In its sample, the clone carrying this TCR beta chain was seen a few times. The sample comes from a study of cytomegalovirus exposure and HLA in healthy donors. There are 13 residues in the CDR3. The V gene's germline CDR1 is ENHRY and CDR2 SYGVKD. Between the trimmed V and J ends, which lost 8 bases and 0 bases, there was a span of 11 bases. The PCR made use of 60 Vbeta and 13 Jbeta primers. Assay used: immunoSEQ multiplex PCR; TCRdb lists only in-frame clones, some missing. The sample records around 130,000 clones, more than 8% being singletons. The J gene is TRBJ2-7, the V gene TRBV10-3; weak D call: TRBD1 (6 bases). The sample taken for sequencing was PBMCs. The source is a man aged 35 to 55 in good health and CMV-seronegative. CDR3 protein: CAIFAGDSYEQYF. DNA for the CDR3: TGTGCCATCTTTGCAGGGGACTCCTACGAGCAGTACTTC.